The next 13 T cell receptor beta chains were all read from a single sample in a study of shared clonotypes between healthy human individuals. Clones were read by immunoSEQ multiplex PCR, and TCRdb kept only the in-frame ones, dropping some. Of about 680,000 clones listed, about 74% are singletons. Input material: memory CD4+ T cells sorted from blood. Sample subset: CD45RA-negative fraction. The receptor set was obtained from a woman aged 30 to 39 in good health.

This clone was detected once. The V call is TRBV19, the J call TRBJ2-2; D possibly corresponds to TRBD2 (7 bases). The CDR3 is 14 residues long. Germline V lookup: CDR1 LNHDA, CDR2 SQIVND (reference sequence). V was pared by 2 bases and J by 7 bases, with 11 bases between. CDR3 amino acids: CASSISGGGGELFF. CDR3 bases: TGTGCCAGTAGTATATCGGGGGGCGGCGGGGAGCTGTTTTTT.

V is TRBV19 and J is TRBJ2-3, with D possibly being TRBD1 or TRBD2 (5 bases each). V lost 7 bases and J 3 bases, leaving 11 bases between the germline ends. CDR1 and CDR2 (germline): LNHDA, SQIVND (reference sequence). The CDR3 covers 13 residues. CDR3 coding DNA: TGTGCCAGTAAAGGGGAGTGGACAGATACGCAGTATTTT. This gives the protein CASKGEWTDTQYF.

V and J are TRBV28 and TRBJ1-3; D gene unclear. Trimming removed 1 base at V and 3 bases at J, with 1 base between. Germline V lookup: CDR1 MDHEN, CDR2 SYDVKM. The CDR3 spans 12 residues. CDR3 nucleotide sequence: TGTGCCAGCAGTTTATATGGAAACACCATATATTTT. Translated: CASSLYGNTIYF.

V and J are TRBV5-6 and TRBJ2-5; no definite D call. The CDR3 is 11 amino acids. The V gene's germline CDR1 is SGHDT and CDR2 YYEEEE. Trimming took off 4 bases at V and 5 bases at J, with 6 bases between the two ends. The CDR3 DNA is TGTGCCAGCAGCCAGCGTGAGACCCAGTACTTC. This translates into CASSQRETQYF.

V is TRBV28 and J is TRBJ2-3; 13 bases agree with TRBD2. Germline V gene data show CDR1 as MDHEN and CDR2 as SYDVKM. This CDR3 is 18 amino acids long. Trimming at V came to 5 bases and at J to 6 bases, leaving 14 bases not matched to a gene. The CDR3 region is CASSPFVGTSGRADTQYF. The CDR3, as DNA: TGTGCCAGCAGTCCCTTTGTTGGTACTAGCGGGAGGGCGGATACGCAGTATTTT.

The chain carries TRBV7-9 and TRBJ2-7; 10 positions match TRBD1. CDR3 size: 15 residues. Losses at the gene ends were 6 bases for V and 1 base for J; bases not matched to a gene: 6. Germline CDR1 and CDR2: SEHNR and FQNEAQ (reference sequence). The CDR3 nucleotides read TGTGCCAGCAGTTCAGGACAGGGGGTATCCTACGAGCAGTACTTC. Residues: CASSSGQGVSYEQYF.

The rearrangement links TRBV18 to TRBJ2-5; either TRBD1 or TRBD2 may fit D (5 bases each). With 5 bases removed from V and 5 bases from J, the gap between germline ends came to 12 bases. The CDR3 covers 13 residues. CDR1 and CDR2 from the germline V gene are KGHSH and LQKENI. The CDR3 DNA reads TGTGCCAGCTCAGCCTCGGGGCCGGAGACCCAGTACTTC. This sequence encodes CASSASGPETQYF.

V usage is TRBV5-1 and J usage is TRBJ1-1; unclear D gene. Per germline, CDR1 SGHRS and CDR2 YFSETQ. The ends were cut back, 0 bases at V and 2 bases at J, with 11 bases in the middle. The CDR3 is 15 amino acids. The CDR3 spells CASSLADGINTEAFF. In DNA, the CDR3 is TGCGCCAGCAGCTTGGCTGATGGGATTAACACTGAAGCTTTCTTT.

The table lists this clone with a few counts. The chain couples TRBV7-2 to TRBJ2-7, with D possibly being TRBD1 (5 bases). This CDR3 has 15 residues. The germline V gene encodes CDR1 SGHTA and CDR2 FQGNSA. Trimming cost V 4 bases and J 6 bases, with 19 bases left between them. CDR3 protein: CASSSTALVGREQYF. The DNA of the CDR3 is TGTGCCAGCAGCTCAACCGCGCTAGTGGGGCGCGAGCAGTACTTC.

The J gene is TRBJ1-2, the V gene TRBV19; 7 bases agree with TRBD1. Germline V lookup: CDR1 LNHDA, CDR2 SQIVND (reference sequence). The trim removed 5 bases at V and 6 bases at J, leaving 12 bases unmatched. This CDR3 spans 15 amino acids. The CDR3 region is CASSFTRDSINGYTF. The CDR3, as DNA: TGTGCCAGTAGTTTTACCCGGGACAGTATTAATGGCTACACCTTC. The complete variable domain, with remaining parts taken from reference TRBV19 and TRBJ1-2, reads DGGITQSPKYLFRKEGQNVTLSCEQNLNHDAMYWYRQDPGQGLRLIYYSQIVNDFQKGDIAEGYSVSREKKESFPLTVTSAQKNPTAFYLCASSFTRDSINGYTFGSGTRLTVV.

The V and J genes are TRBV5-1 and TRBJ2-1; TRBD1 might be the D (6 bases). Trimming pared 5 bases from V and 5 bases from J, leaving 11 bases between. The CDR3 spans 13 residues. The germline CDR1 and CDR2 sequences are SGHRS and YFSETQ. CDR3 coding DNA: TGCGCCAGCAGTGTAGGACAGAACAATGAGCAGTTCTTC. Protein: CASSVGQNNEQFF. The whole variable domain, remainder taken from reference TRBV5-1 and TRBJ2-1, is KAGVTQTPRYLIKTRGQQVTLSCSPISGHRSVSWYQQTPGQGLQFLFEYFSETQRNKGNFPGRFSGRQFSNSRSEMNVSTLELGDSALYLCASSVGQNNEQFFGPGTRLTVL.

The V gene is TRBV28, the J gene TRBJ1-2; 10 positions agree with TRBD1. In germline, CDR1 is MDHEN, CDR2 SYDVKM. After removal of 5 bases from V and 2 bases from J, the junction contained 5 bases not matched to a gene. There are 15 residues in the CDR3. CDR3: CASSPPTGGNYGYTF. The DNA for the CDR3 is TGTGCCAGCAGTCCGCCGACAGGGGGCAACTATGGCTACACCTTC.

This chain links TRBV29-1 with TRBJ2-5; 9 bases map to TRBD2. The CDR3 consists of 13 residues. Germline CDR1 reads SQVTM; CDR2 reads ANQGSEA. V was pared by 3 bases and J by 4 bases, with 3 bases of the junction left unmatched. The CDR3 DNA follows: TGCAGCGTTGACTTAGCGGGAGTAGAGACCCAGTACTTC. Translation gives CSVDLAGVETQYF.